This T cell receptor (beta chain) stems from a study of blood T cell repertoires in COVID-19. For the study at large: T cells, B-cell-depleted T cells, or PBMCs provided the cDNA or gDNA that served as material.

Cohort 3 recovered donors had two negative PCRs, clearance, or symptom resolution. The CDR3 length is 13 residues. V was trimmed by 4 bases and J by 7 bases, leaving 13 bases between them. The germline CDR1 and CDR2 sequences are MGHRA and YSYEKL. The data were produced by immunoSEQ multiplex PCR, yet TCRdb's version contains in-frame clones alone and is incomplete. The sample records approximately 230,000 clones, approximately 82% being singletons. V usage is TRBV4-1 and J usage is TRBJ1-1; D is unresolved. Sequencing used PBMCs or T cells enriched from blood (not recorded which). This TCR was sampled from a middle-aged man who had recovered from COVID-19. CDR3 amino acids: CASSLYPFNEAFF. The DNA for the CDR3 is TGCGCCAGCAGCCTCTACCCTTTTAATGAAGCTTTCTTT.